The sequence of this T cell receptor beta chain was determined in a study of control samples from healthy donors and cancer patients. Clones were sequenced by immunoSEQ multiplex PCR, and TCRdb holds only the in-frame ones, with some missing. The sample records more than 140,000 clones, about 89% being singletons. V lost 2 bases and J lost 3, with 7 bases in between. Germline V CDR1 and CDR2: MDHEN, SYDVKM. The length of the CDR3 is 13 residues. This clone was found once. The sequencing sample was made of blood. The chain couples TRBV28 to TRBJ1-2; D is unclear. This receptor was obtained from a man between 18 and 35 years old in good health. This chain's CDR3 is CASSLDNDYGYTF. CDR3 nucleotides: TGTGCCAGCAGTTTAGACAACGACTATGGCTACACCTTC.